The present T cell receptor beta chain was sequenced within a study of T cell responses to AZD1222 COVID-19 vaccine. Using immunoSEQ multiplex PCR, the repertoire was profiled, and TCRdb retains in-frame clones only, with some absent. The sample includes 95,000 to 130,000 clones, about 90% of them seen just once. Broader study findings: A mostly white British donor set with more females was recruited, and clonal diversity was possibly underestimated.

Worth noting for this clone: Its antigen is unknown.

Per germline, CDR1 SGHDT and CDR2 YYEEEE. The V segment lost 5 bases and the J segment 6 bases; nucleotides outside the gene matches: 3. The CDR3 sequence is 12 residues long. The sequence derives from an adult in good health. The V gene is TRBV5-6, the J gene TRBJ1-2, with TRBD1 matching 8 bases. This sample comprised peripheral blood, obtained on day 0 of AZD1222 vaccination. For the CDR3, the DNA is TGTGCCAGCAGGGGGACAGGCGATGGCTACACCTTC. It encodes CASRGTGDGYTF.